Described below is a single T cell receptor (beta chain) sequence and its context. Its antigen is still unknown. This specimen comes from a study of post-analysis software for immune sequencing data. Overall study results and limits: Normalized Chao1 diversity in multiple sclerosis patients fell significantly below that of controls. Among roughly 5 TRBV segments more frequent in patients than controls were TRBV5-6, TRBV5-1 and TRBV20-1.

The V gene end was trimmed by 4 bases and the J gene end by 8 bases; junction bases not matched to a gene: 7. CDR3 length equals 13 residues. Germline CDR1 reads SGHRS; CDR2 reads YFSETQ. Each TCR beta cDNA library carried unique molecular identifiers. TCRdb recomputed calls from the PCR reads with MiXCR, one row per CDR3 protein. The sample comprises about 540,000 distinct CDR3 sequences, around 31% of which are singletons, and around 5.9% rests with the top ten. The J gene is TRBJ2-3, the V gene TRBV5-1, with 7 bases aligning to TRBD1. Sequencing was carried out using blood. The clonotype was recovered from a girl aged 2-17 years with multiple sclerosis. The CDR3 loop is CASSGDSGSTQYF. For the CDR3, the DNA is TGCGCCAGCAGCGGGGACAGTGGATCTACGCAGTATTTT. The full variable domain, with the rest looked up from reference TRBV5-1 and TRBJ2-3, is KAGVTQTPRYLIKTRGQQVTLSCSPISGHRSVSWYQQTPGQGLQFLFEYFSETQRNKGNFPGRFSGRQFSNSRSEMNVSTLELGDSALYLCASSGDSGSTQYFGPGTRLTVL.